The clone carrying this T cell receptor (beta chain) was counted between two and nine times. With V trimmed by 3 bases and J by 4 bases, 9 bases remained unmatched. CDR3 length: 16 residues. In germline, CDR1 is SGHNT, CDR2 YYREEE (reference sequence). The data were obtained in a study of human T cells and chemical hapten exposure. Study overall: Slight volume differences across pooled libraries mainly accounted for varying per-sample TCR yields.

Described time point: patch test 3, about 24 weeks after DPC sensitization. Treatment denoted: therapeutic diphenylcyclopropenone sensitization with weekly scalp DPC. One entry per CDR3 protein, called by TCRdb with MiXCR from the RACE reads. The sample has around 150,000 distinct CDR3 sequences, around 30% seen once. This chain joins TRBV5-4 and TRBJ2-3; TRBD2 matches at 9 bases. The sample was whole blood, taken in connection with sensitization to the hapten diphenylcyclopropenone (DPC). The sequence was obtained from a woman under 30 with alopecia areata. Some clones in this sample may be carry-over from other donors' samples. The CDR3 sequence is CASSSPSGVRPDTQYF. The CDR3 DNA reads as TGTGCCAGCAGCTCTCCTAGCGGGGTCAGGCCAGATACGCAGTATTTT.